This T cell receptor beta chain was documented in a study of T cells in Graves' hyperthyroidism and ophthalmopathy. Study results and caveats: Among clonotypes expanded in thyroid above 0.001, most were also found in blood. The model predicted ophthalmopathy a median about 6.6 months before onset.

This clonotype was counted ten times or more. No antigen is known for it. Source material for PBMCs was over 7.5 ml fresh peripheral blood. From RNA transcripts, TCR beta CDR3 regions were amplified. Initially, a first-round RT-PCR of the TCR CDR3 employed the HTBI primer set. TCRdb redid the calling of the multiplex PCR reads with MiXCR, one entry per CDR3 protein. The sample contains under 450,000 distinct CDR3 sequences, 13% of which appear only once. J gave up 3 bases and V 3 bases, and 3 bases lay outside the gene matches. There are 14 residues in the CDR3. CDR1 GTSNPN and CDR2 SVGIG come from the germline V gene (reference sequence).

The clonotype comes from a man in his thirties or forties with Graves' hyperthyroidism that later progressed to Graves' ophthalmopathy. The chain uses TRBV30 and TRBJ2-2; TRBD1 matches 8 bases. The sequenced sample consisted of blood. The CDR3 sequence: CAWSRQGYTGELFF. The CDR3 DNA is TGTGCCTGGAGCCGACAGGGGTACACCGGGGAGCTGTTTTTT.